A few counts support the clone carrying this T cell receptor beta chain. The V gene lost 6 bases and the J gene lost 1 base, with 12 bases spanning the gap. This CDR3 spans 15 amino acids. These data are taken from a study of identical twins. TCRdb re-derived calls from the 5' RACE reads in MiXCR, one entry per CDR3 protein. The table shows fewer than 500,000 distinct CDR3 sequences, with about 24% occurring only once. The sample was also linked to a second study, of T cells expressing NK-cell markers.

V is TRBV12-3 or TRBV12-4 and J is TRBJ2-2; the D gene is possibly TRBD2 (6 bases). The sequenced sample consisted of CD4+ T cells sorted from blood. The source of this sequence is a woman between 18 and 29 years old in good health. Here the CDR3 reads CASSPGLVNTGELFF. In DNA, the CDR3 is TGTGCCAGCAGCCCGGGACTGGTGAACACCGGGGAGCTGTTTTTT.